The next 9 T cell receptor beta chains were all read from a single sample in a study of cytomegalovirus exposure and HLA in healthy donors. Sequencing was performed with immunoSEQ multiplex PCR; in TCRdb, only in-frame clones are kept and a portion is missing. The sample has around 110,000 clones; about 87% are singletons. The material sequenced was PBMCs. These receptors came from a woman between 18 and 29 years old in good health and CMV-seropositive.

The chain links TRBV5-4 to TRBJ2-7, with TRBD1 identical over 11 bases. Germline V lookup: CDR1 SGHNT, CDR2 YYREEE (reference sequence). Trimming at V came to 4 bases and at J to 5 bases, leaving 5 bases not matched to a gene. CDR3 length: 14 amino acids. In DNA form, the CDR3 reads TGTGCCAGCAGCCGCGGGGACAGGGGGGACGAGCAGTACTTC. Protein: CASSRGDRGDEQYF. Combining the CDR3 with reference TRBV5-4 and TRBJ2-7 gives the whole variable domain ETGVTQSPTHLIKTRGQQVTLRCSSQSGHNTVSWYQQALGQGPQFIFQYYREEENGRGNFPPRFSGLQFPNYSSELNVNALELDDSALYLCASSRGDRGDEQYFGPGTRLTVT.

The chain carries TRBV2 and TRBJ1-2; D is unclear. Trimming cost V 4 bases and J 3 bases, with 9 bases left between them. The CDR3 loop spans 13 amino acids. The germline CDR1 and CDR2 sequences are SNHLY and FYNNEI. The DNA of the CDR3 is TGTGCCAGCAGTGGTCGAGTTTACTATGGCTACACCTTC. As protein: CASSGRVYYGYTF.

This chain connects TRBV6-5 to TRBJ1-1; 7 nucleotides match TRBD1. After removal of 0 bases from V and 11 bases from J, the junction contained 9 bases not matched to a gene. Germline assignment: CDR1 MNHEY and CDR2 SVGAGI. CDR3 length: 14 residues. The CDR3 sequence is CASSYSNDRVRAFF. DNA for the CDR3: TGTGCCAGCAGTTACTCCAACGACAGGGTTAGGGCTTTCTTT.

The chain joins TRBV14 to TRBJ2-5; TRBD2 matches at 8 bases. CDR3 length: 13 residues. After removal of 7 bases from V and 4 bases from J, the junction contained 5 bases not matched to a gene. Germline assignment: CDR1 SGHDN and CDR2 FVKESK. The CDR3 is CASTAGARETQYF. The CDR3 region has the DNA TGTGCCAGCACAGCGGGGGCGCGAGAGACCCAGTACTTC.

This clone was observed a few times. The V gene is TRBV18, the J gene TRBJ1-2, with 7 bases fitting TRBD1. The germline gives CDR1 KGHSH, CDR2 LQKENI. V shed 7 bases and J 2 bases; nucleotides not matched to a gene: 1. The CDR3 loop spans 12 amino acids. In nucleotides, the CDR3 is TGTGCCAGCTGGGGACAGAACTATGGCTACACCTTC. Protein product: CASWGQNYGYTF. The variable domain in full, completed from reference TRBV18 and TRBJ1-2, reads NAGVMQNPRHLVRRRGQEARLRCSPMKGHSHVYWYRQLPEEGLKFMVYLQKENIIDESGMPKERFSAEFPKEGPSILRIQQVVRGDSAAYFCASWGQNYGYTFGSGTRLTVV.

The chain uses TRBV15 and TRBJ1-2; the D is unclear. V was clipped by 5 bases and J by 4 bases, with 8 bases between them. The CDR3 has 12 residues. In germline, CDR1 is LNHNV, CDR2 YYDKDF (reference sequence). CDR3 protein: CATSSAGYGYTF. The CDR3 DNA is TGTGCCACCAGCTCCGCGGGCTATGGCTACACCTTC.

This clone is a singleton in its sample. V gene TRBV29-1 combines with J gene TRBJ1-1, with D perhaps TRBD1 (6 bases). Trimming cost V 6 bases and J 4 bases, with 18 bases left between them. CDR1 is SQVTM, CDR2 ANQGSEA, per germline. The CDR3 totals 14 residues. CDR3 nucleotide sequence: TGCAGCGTCCAGGGGACACTCAAGGGCACTGAAGCTTTCTTT. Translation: CSVQGTLKGTEAFF. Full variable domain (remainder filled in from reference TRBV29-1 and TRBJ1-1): SAVISQKPSRDICQRGTSLTIQCQVDSQVTMMFWYRQQPGQSLTLIATANQGSEATYESGFVIDKFPISRPNLTFSTLTVSNMSPEDSSIYLCSVQGTLKGTEAFFGQGTRLTVV.

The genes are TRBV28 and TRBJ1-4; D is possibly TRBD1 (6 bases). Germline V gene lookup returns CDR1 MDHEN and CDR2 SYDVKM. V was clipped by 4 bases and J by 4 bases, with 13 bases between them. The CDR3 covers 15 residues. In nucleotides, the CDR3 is TGTGCCAGCAGTTACAGGGCAGCACTTAATGAAAAACTGTTTTTT. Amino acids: CASSYRAALNEKLFF.

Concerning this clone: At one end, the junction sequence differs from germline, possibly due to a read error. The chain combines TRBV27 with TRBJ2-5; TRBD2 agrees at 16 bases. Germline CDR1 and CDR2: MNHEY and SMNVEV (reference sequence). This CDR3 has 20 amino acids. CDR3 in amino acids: CASSLFPGTSGGADIETQYF. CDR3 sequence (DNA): TGTGCCAGCAGCTTATTCCCCGGGACTAGCGGGGGGGCCGATATAGAGACCCAGTACTTC.